The sequence of this T cell receptor (beta chain) was determined in a study of sequential checkpoint blockade in melanoma. Study-level background: Randomization was 1:1 between first-line nivolumab→ipilimumab and ipilimumab→nivolumab. Each arm's sequence ended with maintenance nivolumab.

Treatment defined: randomized to nivolumab then ipilimumab (arm A) or the reverse (arm B). Live CD3+CD8+ CD19− CD56− cells were sorted from PBMCs. Sequencing used immunoSEQ multiplex PCR; TCRdb keeps in-frame clones, though not all of them. The table has approximately 22,000 clones, roughly 70% seen once; the top ten hold about 19%. CDR1 MNHEY and CDR2 SMNVEV come from the germline V gene (reference sequence). Trimming pared 4 bases from V and 4 bases from J, leaving 19 bases between. The CDR3 is 16 residues long. The rearrangement joins TRBV27 to TRBJ1-2; D might be TRBD1 (5 bases). Material: CD8+ T cells sorted from blood (inferred from file names), obtained from a patient given nivolumab and ipilimumab in sequence. The receptor was isolated from a human donor with melanoma. This CDR3 reads CASSSPGGLSSYGYTF. The CDR3 DNA reads as TGTGCCAGCAGTTCCCCCGGGGGGTTATCGAGCTATGGCTACACCTTC.